These 29 T cell receptor beta chains were sequenced from one sample in a study of T cell responses to AZD1222 COVID-19 vaccine (dated by TCRdb to about 2021). The label giving this sample's time point can be read as: baseline before first vaccination. Preparation of the library involved the immunoSEQ multiplex PCR assay. As stored in TCRdb, this immuneACCESS dataset retains in-frame rearrangements with V and J assigned. A fraction of the clones does not appear; measured against another copy, unresolved V genes explain less than half of the discrepancy, and the remainder lacks a known reason. Here the sample has roughly 160,000 clones; roughly 94% occur a single time. The ten largest clonotypes hold 0.6% to 0.7% of the sample. The source material was peripheral blood, sampled on day 0 of AZD1222 vaccination. Receptors originate from an adult in good health.

The CDR3 nucleotides read TGTGCCAGCAGTGAAGGACGGGACCTCTCTGGAAACACCATATATTTT. It encodes CASSEGRDLSGNTIYF. V is TRBV25-1 and J is TRBJ1-3; possibly TRBD1 for D (5 bases). Germline V gives CDR1 MGHDK, CDR2 SYGVNS. Between the trimmed V and J ends, which lost 2 bases and 0 bases, there was a span of 11 bases. CDR3 length: 16 residues. The complete variable domain, with remaining parts taken from reference TRBV25-1 and TRBJ1-3, reads EADIYQTPRYLVIGTGKKITLECSQTMGHDKMYWYQQDPGMELHLIHYSYGVNSTEKGDLSSESTVSRIRTEHFPLTLESARPSHTSQYLCASSEGRDLSGNTIYFGEGSWLTVV.

This chain connects TRBV4-1 to TRBJ1-1; D unclear. CDR1 MGHRA and CDR2 YSYEKL come from the germline V gene. The CDR3 covers 13 residues. Trimming cost V 0 bases and J 6 bases, with 8 bases left between them. CDR3 nucleotide sequence: TGCGCCAGCAGCCAAGAGGGTTACCCTGAAGCTTTCTTT. Translated, it gives CASSQEGYPEAFF.

The V gene is TRBV11-2, the J gene TRBJ2-7; 9 bases align to TRBD1. The germline gives CDR1 SGHAT, CDR2 FQNNGV. This CDR3 comprises 16 residues. J was trimmed by 4 bases and V by 4 bases; bases with no gene match: 11. The CDR3 coding sequence is TGTGCCAGCAGCTCACAAACAGGGGGCTGGGGGTACGAGCAGTACTTC. Residues: CASSSQTGGWGYEQYF.

The CDR3: CASSPGQGNSPLHF. CDR3 sequence (DNA): TGTGCCAGCAGCCCGGGACAGGGGAATTCACCCCTCCACTTT. The rearrangement uses TRBV9 and TRBJ1-6, with TRBD1 matching over 10 bases. Germline-derived CDR1 and CDR2 are SGDLS and YYNGEE. The length of the CDR3 is 14 residues. V was clipped by 4 bases and J by 7 bases; unmatched bases: 2.

This sequence joins TRBV28 and TRBJ2-2, with D unresolved. Trimming pared 5 bases from V and 4 bases from J, leaving 8 bases between. The CDR3 loop spans 13 amino acids. In germline, CDR1 is MDHEN, CDR2 SYDVKM. The CDR3, as DNA: TGTGCCAGCAGTCGACCACCCACCGGGGAGCTGTTTTTT. It specifies CASSRPPTGELFF.

The gene calls are TRBV11-3 and TRBJ2-3; possibly TRBD2 for D (5 bases). The CDR3 contains 15 residues. Per germline, CDR1 SGHNT and CDR2 YENEEA. The V gene lost 5 bases and the J gene lost 4 bases, with 16 bases spanning the gap. The CDR3 DNA is TGTGCCAGCAGCCCGACCCCTGTGGGAGCAGATACGCAGTATTTT. Amino acids: CASSPTPVGADTQYF. The full variable domain, its missing parts supplied by reference TRBV11-3 and TRBJ2-3, is EAGVVQSPRYKIIEKKQPVAFWCNPISGHNTLYWYLQNLGQGPELLIRYENEEAVDDSQLPKDRFSAERLKGVDSTLKIQPAELGDSAVYLCASSPTPVGADTQYFGPGTRLTVL.

This chain uses TRBV28 with TRBJ2-1; TRBD2 agrees at 7 bases. The CDR3 is 17 amino acids. Germline V lookup: CDR1 MDHEN, CDR2 SYDVKM. Unmatched junction bases numbered 17, after V lost 7 bases and J lost 5 bases. CDR3 in amino acids: CASKKFNGGGNHNEQFF. In nucleotides, the CDR3 is TGTGCCAGCAAAAAATTCAACGGCGGGGGAAATCACAATGAGCAGTTCTTC.

This chain uses TRBV3-1 (or the pseudogene TRBV3-2) with TRBJ1-2, with TRBD1 matching over 12 bases. Germline V gene lookup returns CDR1 LGHDT and CDR2 YNNKEL (reference sequence). This CDR3 has 16 amino acids. The ends lost 4 bases at V and 4 bases at J; junction bases unmatched: 7. The CDR3 nucleotides are TGTGCCAGCAGCCCCCGGGACAGGGGGCGCTCCTATGGCTACACCTTC. Protein sequence: CASSPRDRGRSYGYTF.

This chain connects TRBV7-3 to TRBJ2-1; 9 nucleotides agree with TRBD2. Germline-derived CDR1 and CDR2 are SGHTA and FQGTGA. The CDR3 is made up of 15 amino acids. After removal of 5 bases from V and 0 bases from J, the junction contained 2 bases not matched to a gene. The CDR3 spells CASSLSGSSYNEQFF. The CDR3 region has the DNA TGTGCCAGCAGCCTTAGCGGGAGCTCCTACAATGAGCAGTTCTTC.

The chain carries TRBV9 and TRBJ1-1; tentative D call: TRBD1 (5 bases). Trimming took 3 bases from V and 10 from J, leaving 25 bases between them. This CDR3 is 16 amino acids long. Germline CDR1 is SGDLS and CDR2 is YYNGEE. The CDR3 protein is CASSEGPGLTPEGAFF. DNA for the CDR3: TGTGCCAGCAGCGAGGGACCGGGCTTAACTCCTGAGGGAGCTTTCTTT.

V and J are TRBV5-1 and TRBJ2-6; D gene uncertain. The V end was cut by 4 bases, the J end by 2 bases, with 7 bases between. Germline CDR1 SGHRS, CDR2 YFSETQ. The CDR3 has 14 residues. CDR3 amino acids: CASSSGPGANVLTF. For the CDR3, the DNA is TGCGCCAGCAGCAGTGGGCCTGGGGCCAACGTCCTGACTTTC.

V and J are TRBV15 and TRBJ1-6; D might be TRBD1 (5 bases). Germline V gene data show CDR1 as LNHNV and CDR2 as YYDKDF (reference sequence). The CDR3 runs 15 residues. V lost 5 bases and J lost 6, with 14 bases in between. CDR3 region: CATSGGLGPNSPLHF. CDR3 sequence (DNA): TGTGCCACCAGCGGGGGTTTGGGACCTAATTCACCCCTCCACTTT. The full variable domain, its missing parts supplied by reference TRBV15 and TRBJ1-6, is DAMVIQNPRYQVTQFGKPVTLSCSQTLNHNVMYWYQQKSSQAPKLLFHYYDKDFNNEADTPDNFQSRRPNTSFCFLDIRSPGLGDTAMYLCATSGGLGPNSPLHFGNGTRLTVT.

The chain combines TRBV28 with TRBJ2-3; TRBD2 might be the D (6 bases). The CDR3 has 15 residues. V dropped 7 bases and J dropped 7 bases, with 21 bases sitting between them. Germline values: CDR1 MDHEN, CDR2 SYDVKM. CDR3: CASIFPGAAGNTQYF. CDR3 coding DNA: TGTGCCAGCATTTTTCCGGGAGCCGCGGGAAATACGCAGTATTTT. The full variable domain, rest sourced from reference TRBV28 and TRBJ2-3, is DVKVTQSSRYLVKRTGEKVFLECVQDMDHENMFWYRQDPGLGLRLIYFSYDVKMKEKGDIPEGYSVSREKKERFSLILESASTNQTSMYLCASIFPGAAGNTQYFGPGTRLTVL.

The gene calls are TRBV4-1 and TRBJ1-5; D unresolved. The germline V gene encodes CDR1 MGHRA and CDR2 YSYEKL. The CDR3 length is 13 residues. V dropped 4 bases and J dropped 6 bases, with 10 bases sitting between them. The chain's CDR3 is CASSLEPSQPQHF. CDR3 nucleotide sequence: TGCGCCAGCAGCCTCGAACCTTCTCAGCCCCAGCATTTT.

J is TRBJ1-2 and V is TRBV7-3; D not certain. Germline V gene sequence: CDR1 SGHTA, CDR2 FQGTGA. The CDR3 runs 14 residues. The V end lost 3 bases, the J end lost 4 bases, and 12 bases lay between the germline ends. The CDR3 reads CASSLSGMGYGYTF. The DNA for the CDR3 is TGTGCCAGCAGCTTGTCCGGGATGGGCTATGGCTACACCTTC. Looking up the rest from reference TRBV7-3 and TRBJ1-2 gives the full variable domain: GAGVSQTPSNKVTEKGKYVELRCDPISGHTALYWYRQSLGQGPEFLIYFQGTGAADDSGLPNDRFFAVRPEGSVSTLKIQRTERGDSAVYLCASSLSGMGYGYTFGSGTRLTVV.

The V call is TRBV29-1, the J call TRBJ1-1; D is undetermined. Trimming pared 1 base from V and 12 bases from J, leaving 18 bases between. Per the germline V gene, CDR1 is SQVTM and CDR2 is ANQGSEA. The CDR3 is made up of 13 amino acids. The chain's CDR3 is CSVEGTIVEETFF. The CDR3 DNA reads as TGCAGCGTTGAAGGAACAATCGTAGAGGAGACTTTCTTT.

The V and J genes are TRBV3-1 (or the pseudogene TRBV3-2) and TRBJ2-3; 8 positions match TRBD2. V was clipped by 1 base and J by 2 bases; unmatched bases: 5. CDR1 is LGHDT, CDR2 YNNKEL, per germline (reference sequence). This CDR3 has 16 amino acids. This CDR3 reads CASSQGGGRITDTQYF. The CDR3 region has the DNA TGTGCCAGCAGCCAAGGCGGCGGGAGGATCACAGATACGCAGTATTTT.

The rearrangement joins TRBV5-1 to TRBJ1-1, with D uncertain. The CDR3 is made up of 17 amino acids. Germline CDR1 and CDR2: SGHRS and YFSETQ. Trimming stripped 0 bases from V and 4 bases from J, with 19 bases between. The CDR3 here is CASSLAGTTSGSTEAFF. In nucleotides, the CDR3 is TGCGCCAGCAGCTTGGCGGGCACCACCTCTGGGAGCACTGAAGCTTTCTTT. The whole variable domain, filled in from reference TRBV5-1 and TRBJ1-1, reads KAGVTQTPRYLIKTRGQQVTLSCSPISGHRSVSWYQQTPGQGLQFLFEYFSETQRNKGNFPGRFSGRQFSNSRSEMNVSTLELGDSALYLCASSLAGTTSGSTEAFFGQGTRLTVV.

This rearrangement joins TRBV19 to TRBJ2-7, with TRBD2 matching 8 bases. V gave up 5 bases and J gave up 0 bases; unmatched junction bases: 6. This CDR3 comprises 15 residues. Germline CDR1 and CDR2: LNHDA and SQIVND (reference sequence). Here the CDR3 reads CASSSQTSASYEQYF. CDR3 DNA: TGTGCCAGTAGTTCCCAGACTAGCGCCTCCTACGAGCAGTACTTC.

The V call is TRBV7-9, the J call TRBJ1-1; D is undetermined. The CDR3 totals 14 residues. V lost 6 bases, J lost 1 base, and 12 bases lay in between. The V gene's germline CDR1 is SEHNR and CDR2 FQNEAQ (reference sequence). CDR3 DNA: TGTGCCAGCAGATCCCGGGATCCGAACACTGAAGCTTTCTTT. The encoded protein is CASRSRDPNTEAFF. The full variable domain, in which reference TRBV7-9 and TRBJ1-1 provide the parts outside the CDR3, is DTGVSQNPRHKITKRGQNVTFRCDPISEHNRLYWYRQTLGQGPEFLTYFQNEAQLEKSRLLSDRFSAERPKGSFSTLEIQRTEQGDSAMYLCASRSRDPNTEAFFGQGTRLTVV.

J is TRBJ1-3 and V is TRBV28; no firm D call. Trimming took 3 bases from V and 0 from J, leaving 9 bases between them. CDR1 is MDHEN and CDR2 is SYDVKM in the germline V gene. This CDR3 is 15 amino acids long. In DNA, the CDR3 is TGTGCCAGCAGTTTGCCCGAGCGCTCTGGAAACACCATATATTTT. Its protein product is CASSLPERSGNTIYF. Using reference TRBV28 and TRBJ1-3 for the parts outside the CDR3, the full variable domain is DVKVTQSSRYLVKRTGEKVFLECVQDMDHENMFWYRQDPGLGLRLIYFSYDVKMKEKGDIPEGYSVSREKKERFSLILESASTNQTSMYLCASSLPERSGNTIYFGEGSWLTVV.

The CDR3 DNA sequence: TGTGCCAGCTCACCAAGGGAGACCCAGTACTTC. The encoded protein is CASSPRETQYF. V usage is TRBV18 and J usage is TRBJ2-5; D gene ambiguous. The CDR3 has 11 amino acids. Germline CDR1 is KGHSH and CDR2 is LQKENI. Trimming took 2 bases from V and 5 from J, leaving 3 bases between them.

This chain uses TRBV6-1 with TRBJ2-7, with D possibly TRBD2 on 7 matching bases. Trimming took 3 bases from V and 0 from J, leaving 12 bases between them. Germline CDR1 MNHNS, CDR2 SASEGT. The CDR3 runs to 15 residues. CDR3 in DNA: TGTGCCAGCAGTGATGGGGGGGGGCTCTCCTACGAGCAGTACTTC. It yields the protein CASSDGGGLSYEQYF.

V and J are TRBV4-1 and TRBJ1-5, with TRBD1 as a possible D gene (5 bases). CDR1 MGHRA and CDR2 YSYEKL come from the germline V gene. The CDR3 has 15 residues. Trimming pared 3 bases from V and 6 bases from J, leaving 15 bases between. CDR3 in amino acids: CASSQRESQGQPQHF. DNA for the CDR3: TGCGCCAGCAGCCAGCGAGAGTCCCAGGGTCAGCCCCAGCATTTT.

This sequence joins TRBV7-2 and TRBJ2-1, with 9 bases matching TRBD2. Germline CDR1 and CDR2: SGHTA and FQGNSA. The CDR3 runs to 15 residues. With V trimmed by 5 bases and J by 6 bases, 8 bases remained unmatched. CDR3: CASSAGVAGVNEQFF. The CDR3 bases are TGTGCCAGCAGCGCCGGGGTAGCGGGAGTCAATGAGCAGTTCTTC.

The chain combines TRBV6-1 with TRBJ2-3; TRBD2 aligns across 7 bases. The CDR3 loop spans 16 amino acids. CDR1 MNHNS and CDR2 SASEGT come from the germline V gene. The junction had 10 bases not matched to a gene; V was cut back by 4 bases and J by 3 bases. The CDR3 region is CASSAMGGGGTDTQYF. In DNA form, the CDR3 reads TGTGCCAGCAGTGCTATGGGGGGGGGAGGAACAGATACGCAGTATTTT.

This chain joins TRBV4-2 and TRBJ2-1; D tentatively fits TRBD1 or TRBD2 (5 bases each). V was pared by 0 bases and J by 6 bases, with 9 bases between. Germline V gene sequence: CDR1 LGHNA, CDR2 YNFKEQ. The CDR3 has 14 residues. The CDR3 loop is CASSQDQGVNEQFF. The CDR3 bases are TGTGCCAGCAGCCAAGATCAGGGAGTCAATGAGCAGTTCTTC.

This chain joins TRBV5-1 and TRBJ2-3; no definite D call. Trimming shortened V by 0 bases and J by 0 bases, and 2 bases separated the two germline ends. Per germline, CDR1 SGHRS and CDR2 YFSETQ. CDR3 length: 13 residues. The CDR3 bases are TGCGCCAGCAGCTTGGTCAGCACAGATACGCAGTATTTT. Protein sequence: CASSLVSTDTQYF.

This clone occurred once. This chain joins TRBV10-3 and TRBJ1-2, with 10 bases that match TRBD1. The V gene end was trimmed by 8 bases and the J gene end by 9 bases; junction bases not matched to a gene: 9. The CDR3 covers 13 residues. Germline CDR1 is ENHRY and CDR2 is SYGVKD. As DNA, the CDR3 is TGTGCCATCCCGGGACAGGGGACGGATCGCTACACCTTC. The encoded protein is CAIPGQGTDRYTF.